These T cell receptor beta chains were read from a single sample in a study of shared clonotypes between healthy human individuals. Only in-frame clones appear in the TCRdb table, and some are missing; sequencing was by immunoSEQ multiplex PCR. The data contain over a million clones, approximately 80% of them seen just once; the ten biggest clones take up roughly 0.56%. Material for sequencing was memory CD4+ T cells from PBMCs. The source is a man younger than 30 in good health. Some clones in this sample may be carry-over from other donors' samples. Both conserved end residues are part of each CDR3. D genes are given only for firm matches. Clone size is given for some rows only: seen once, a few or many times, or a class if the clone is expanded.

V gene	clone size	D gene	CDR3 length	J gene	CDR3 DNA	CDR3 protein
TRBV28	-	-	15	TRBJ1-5	TGTGCCAGCAGCCAGACCACGACAGGATATCAGCCCCAGCATTTT	CASSQTTTGYQPQHF
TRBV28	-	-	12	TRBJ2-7	TGTGCCAGCAGTCACAGGAGGTACGAGCAGTACTTC	CASSHRRYEQYF
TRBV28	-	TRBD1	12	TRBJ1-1	TGTGCCGGAAGGGGGCCTAACACTGAAGCTTTCTTT	CAGRGPNTEAFF
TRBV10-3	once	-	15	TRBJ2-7	TGTGCCATCAGCGACCCGTTGCTGCCCCTTCGCGAGCAGTACTTC	CAISDPLLPLREQYF
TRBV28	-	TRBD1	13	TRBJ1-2	TGTGCCAGCAGTTTACCGACAGGGGGTGGCTACACCTTC	CASSLPTGGGYTF
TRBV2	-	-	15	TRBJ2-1	TGTGCCATACGACGGGCGGAGAGCTCCTACAATGAGCAGTTCTTC	CAIRRAESSYNEQFF
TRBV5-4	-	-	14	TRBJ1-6	TGTGCCAGCAGCTTGGAACAGGGAAATTCACCCCTCCACTTT	CASSLEQGNSPLHF
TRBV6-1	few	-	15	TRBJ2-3	TGTGCCAGCAGGGGTGGTAGCGGCTACACAGATACGCAGTATTTT	CASRGGSGYTDTQYF
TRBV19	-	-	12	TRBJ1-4	TGTGCCAGTAGTATACAGGGTGAAAAACTGTTTTTT	CASSIQGEKLFF
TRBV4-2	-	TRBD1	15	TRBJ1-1	TGTGCCAGCAGCCAAGCGGGACAGGCCTCCTTTGGGGCTTTCTTT	CASSQAGQASFGAFF
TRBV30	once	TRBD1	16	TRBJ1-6	TGTGCCTGGAGTTCGTCTAGGACAGGGGACGGTTCACCCCTCCACTTT	CAWSSSRTGDGSPLHF
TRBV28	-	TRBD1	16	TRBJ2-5	TGTGCCAGCAGTACCACCGGGACAGGGGGCCAGGAGACCCAGTACTTC	CASSTTGTGGQETQYF
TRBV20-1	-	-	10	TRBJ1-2	TGCAGTGTCTACGGCTATGGCTACACCTTC	CSVYGYGYTF
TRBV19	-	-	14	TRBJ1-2	TGTGCCAGTAGTTACGGACAGCCCGCTAGGGGCTACACCTTC	CASSYGQPARGYTF
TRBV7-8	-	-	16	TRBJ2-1	TGTGCCAGCAGAGAAAGCCGACTAGGTGAAAACAATGAGCAGTTCTTC	CASRESRLGENNEQFF
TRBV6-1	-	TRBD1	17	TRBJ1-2	TGTGCCAGCAGTGAAGCGCTGACAGGGGGCGCTTGGTATGGCTACACCTTC	CASSEALTGGAWYGYTF
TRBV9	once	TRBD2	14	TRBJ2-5	TGTGCCAGCAGCGTAGGTAGCGGGAGGGAAGAGCAGTACTTC	CASSVGSGREEQYF
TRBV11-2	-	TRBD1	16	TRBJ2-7	TGTGCCAGCAGCTTAGACCCGGACAGGTCAAACTACGAGCAGTACTTC	CASSLDPDRSNYEQYF
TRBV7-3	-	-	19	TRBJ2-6	TGTGCCAGCAGCTTAAGGGCAGGGTGGTCCCTCTCTGGGGCCAACGTCCTGACTTTC	CASSLRAGWSLSGANVLTF
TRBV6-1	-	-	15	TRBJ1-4	TGTGCCAGCAGCCCCTCGGGGAACTATAATGAAAAACTGTTTTTT	CASSPSGNYNEKLFF
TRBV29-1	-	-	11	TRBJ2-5	TGCAGCGCTCAGCACCAAGAGACCCAGTACTTC	CSAQHQETQYF
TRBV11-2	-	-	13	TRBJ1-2	TGTGCCAGCACCTTAGGGGGGGAGTATGGCTACACCTTC	CASTLGGEYGYTF
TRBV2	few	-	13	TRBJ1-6	TGTGCCAGCAGTCAGGTGGGGGATTCACCCCTCCACTTT	CASSQVGDSPLHF
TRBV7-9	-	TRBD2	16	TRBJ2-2	TGTGCCAGCAGCGCTCGACTAGCGGGGGGAACCGGGGAGCTGTTTTTT	CASSARLAGGTGELFF
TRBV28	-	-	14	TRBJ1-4	TGTGCCAGCAGATCGGGACGGAGTAATGAAAAACTGTTTTTT	CASRSGRSNEKLFF
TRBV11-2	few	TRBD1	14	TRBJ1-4	TGTGCCAGCAGCCACAGGGGGCGTGATGAAAAACTGTTTTTT	CASSHRGRDEKLFF
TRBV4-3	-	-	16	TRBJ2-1	TGCGCCAGCAGCCAAGATGCGGGATACTCCTACAATGAGCAGTTCTTC	CASSQDAGYSYNEQFF
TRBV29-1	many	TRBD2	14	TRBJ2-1	TGCAGCGTTGAACCCGGGAGGGGCTGGAATGAGCAGTTCTTC	CSVEPGRGWNEQFF
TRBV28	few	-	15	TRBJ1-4	TGTGCCAGCAGTTTACTCGGGGCGACTAATGAAAAACTGTTTTTT	CASSLLGATNEKLFF
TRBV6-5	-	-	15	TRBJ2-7	TGTGCCAGCAGTACCAACCCGACAAGTTACTACGAGCAGTACTTC	CASSTNPTSYYEQYF
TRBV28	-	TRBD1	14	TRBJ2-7	TGTGCCAGCAGAGGACAGGGGAACACCTACGAGCAGTACTTC	CASRGQGNTYEQYF
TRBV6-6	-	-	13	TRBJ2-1	TGTGCCAGCACCGGAAGCCCGAGGGATGAGCAGTTCTTC	CASTGSPRDEQFF
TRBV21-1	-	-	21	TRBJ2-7	TGTGCCAGCAGCAATGGTACGACTAACGCGGGAGGACTCACAGGGTCCTACGAGCAGTACTTC	CASSNGTTNAGGLTGSYEQYF
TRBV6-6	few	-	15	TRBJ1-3	TGTGCCAGCAGTTACTCTTCCAGGGTTGGAAACACCATATATTTT	CASSYSSRVGNTIYF
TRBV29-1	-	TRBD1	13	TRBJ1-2	TGCAGCGTGAAGGGACAGCCTAACTATGGCTACACCTTC	CSVKGQPNYGYTF
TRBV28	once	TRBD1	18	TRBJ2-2	TGTGCCAGCGAGGGTAGGGGGCCCGCCCAGATGAACACCGGGGAGCTGTTTTTT	CASEGRGPAQMNTGELFF
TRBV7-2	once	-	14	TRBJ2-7	TGTGCCAGCAGCTTGCGCGGGAACTCCTACGAGCAGTACTTC	CASSLRGNSYEQYF
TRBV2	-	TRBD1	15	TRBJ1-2	TGTGCCAGCAGTGTGTTGGGACAGGCTGGGGGTGGCTACACCTTC	CASSVLGQAGGGYTF
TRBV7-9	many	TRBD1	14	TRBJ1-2	TGTGCCAGCAGCTCAGGACAGGGGGGATATGGCTACACCTTC	CASSSGQGGYGYTF
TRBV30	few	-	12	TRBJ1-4	TGTGCCTGGCGAACAGGGTGGGAAAAACTGTTTTTT	CAWRTGWEKLFF
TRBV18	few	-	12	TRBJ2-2	TGTGCCAGCTCAAAGAACACCGGGGAGCTGTTTTTT	CASSKNTGELFF
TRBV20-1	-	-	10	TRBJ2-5	TGCAGCTTAGCGGTTGAGACCCAGTACTTC	CSLAVETQYF
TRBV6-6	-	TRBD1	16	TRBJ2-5	TGTGCCAGCAGTTACTACAGGGGGCGCAACCAAGAGACCCAGTACTTC	CASSYYRGRNQETQYF
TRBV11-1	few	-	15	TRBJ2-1	TGTGCCAGCAGCCCTGGACAGGGAGGGTACAATGAGCAGTTCTTC	CASSPGQGGYNEQFF
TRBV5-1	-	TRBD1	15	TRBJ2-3	TGCGCCAGCAGCGAGGGACAGGGGTACACAGATACGCAGTATTTT	CASSEGQGYTDTQYF
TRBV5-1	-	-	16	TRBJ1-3	TGCGCCAGCAGCCCCGATGCTCAACACTCTGGAAACACCATATATTTT	CASSPDAQHSGNTIYF
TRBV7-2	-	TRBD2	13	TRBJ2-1	TGTGCCAGCATCAAGCGGGAGAACAATGAGCAGTTCTTC	CASIKRENNEQFF
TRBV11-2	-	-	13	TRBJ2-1	TGTGCCAGCAGCTTGGCCTCCCCGACTGAGCAGTTCTTC	CASSLASPTEQFF
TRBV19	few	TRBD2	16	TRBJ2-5	TGTGCCAGTAGTATCGCGTCCGGGACTAGGACGGAGACCCAGTACTTC	CASSIASGTRTETQYF
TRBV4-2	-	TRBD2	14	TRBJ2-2	TGTGCCAGCAGCCACCCGACTAGCGCCGGGGAGCTGTTTTTT	CASSHPTSAGELFF
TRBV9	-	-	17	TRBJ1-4	TGTGCCAGCAGCGCGAGCGGCTCGAGACAGCTTGGGGAAAAACTGTTTTTT	CASSASGSRQLGEKLFF
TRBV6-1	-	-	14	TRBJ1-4	TGTGCCAGCAGTATGGGCGGAACTAATGAAAAACTGTTTTTT	CASSMGGTNEKLFF